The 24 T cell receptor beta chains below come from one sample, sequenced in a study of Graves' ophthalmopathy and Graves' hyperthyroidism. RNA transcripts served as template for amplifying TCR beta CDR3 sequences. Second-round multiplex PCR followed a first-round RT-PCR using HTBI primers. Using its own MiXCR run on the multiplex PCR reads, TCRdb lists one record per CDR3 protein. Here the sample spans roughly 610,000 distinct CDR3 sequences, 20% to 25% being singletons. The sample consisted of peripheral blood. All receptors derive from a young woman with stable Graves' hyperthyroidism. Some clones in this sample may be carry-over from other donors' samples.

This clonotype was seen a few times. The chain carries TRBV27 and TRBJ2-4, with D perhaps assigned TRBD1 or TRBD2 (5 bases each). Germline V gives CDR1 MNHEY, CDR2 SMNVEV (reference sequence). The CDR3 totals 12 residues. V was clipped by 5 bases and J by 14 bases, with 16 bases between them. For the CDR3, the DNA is TGTGCCAGCAGTGCCCGGGGCTCCCGGGAGTACTTC. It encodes CASSARGSREYF.

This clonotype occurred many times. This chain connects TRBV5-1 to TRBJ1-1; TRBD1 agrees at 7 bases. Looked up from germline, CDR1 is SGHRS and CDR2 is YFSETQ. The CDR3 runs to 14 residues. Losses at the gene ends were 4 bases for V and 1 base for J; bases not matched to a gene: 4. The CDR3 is CASSDRVGNTEAFF. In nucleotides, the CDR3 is TGCGCCAGCAGCGACAGGGTCGGGAACACTGAAGCTTTCTTT.

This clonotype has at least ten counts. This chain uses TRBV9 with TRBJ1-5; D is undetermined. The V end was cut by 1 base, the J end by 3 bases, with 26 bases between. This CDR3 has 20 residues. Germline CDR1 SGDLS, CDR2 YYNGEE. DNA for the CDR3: TGTGCCAGCAGCGTAATCGGAAAGGAAAGGCAACCACCTTCCAATCAGCCCCAGCATTTT. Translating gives CASSVIGKERQPPSNQPQHF.

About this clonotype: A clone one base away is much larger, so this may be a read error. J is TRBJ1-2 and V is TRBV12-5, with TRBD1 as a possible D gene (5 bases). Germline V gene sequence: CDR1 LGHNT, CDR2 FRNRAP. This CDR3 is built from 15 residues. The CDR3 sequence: CASGLVRVWGYGYGF. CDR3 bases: TGTGCTAGTGGTTTGGTACGAGTGTGGGGCTATGGCTACGGCTTC.

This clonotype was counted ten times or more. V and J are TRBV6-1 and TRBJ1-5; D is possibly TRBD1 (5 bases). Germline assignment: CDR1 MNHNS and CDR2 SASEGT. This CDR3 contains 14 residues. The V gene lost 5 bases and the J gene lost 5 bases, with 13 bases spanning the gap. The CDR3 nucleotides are TGTGCCAGCAGTAAGTCCAGGGAGTATCAGCCCCAGCATTTT. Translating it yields CASSKSREYQPQHF.

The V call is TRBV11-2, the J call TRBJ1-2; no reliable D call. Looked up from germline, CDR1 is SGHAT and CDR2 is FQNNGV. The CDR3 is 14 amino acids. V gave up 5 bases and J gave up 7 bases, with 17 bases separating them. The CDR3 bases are TGTGCCAGCAGCCCAACGAGGACCTCCCTTGGCTACACCTTC. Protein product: CASSPTRTSLGYTF. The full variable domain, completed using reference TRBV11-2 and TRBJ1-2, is EAGVAQSPRYKIIEKRQSVAFWCNPISGHATLYWYQQILGQGPKLLIQFQNNGVVDDSQLPKDRFSAERLKGVDSTLKIQPAKLEDSAVYLCASSPTRTSLGYTFGSGTRLTVV.

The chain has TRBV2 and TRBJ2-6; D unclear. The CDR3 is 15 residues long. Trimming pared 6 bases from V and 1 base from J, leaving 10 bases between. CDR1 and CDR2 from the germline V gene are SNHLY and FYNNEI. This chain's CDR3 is CASSPRPSGANVLTF. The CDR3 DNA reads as TGTGCCAGCAGCCCTCGTCCGTCTGGGGCCAACGTCCTGACTTTC.

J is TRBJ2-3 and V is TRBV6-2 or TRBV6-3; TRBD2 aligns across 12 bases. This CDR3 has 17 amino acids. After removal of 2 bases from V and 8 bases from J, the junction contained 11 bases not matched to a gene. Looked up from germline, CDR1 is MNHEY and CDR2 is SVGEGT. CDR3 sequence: CASSYIGLAGKSGTQYF. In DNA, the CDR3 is TGTGCCAGCAGTTACATTGGACTAGCGGGGAAGTCGGGTACGCAGTATTTT.

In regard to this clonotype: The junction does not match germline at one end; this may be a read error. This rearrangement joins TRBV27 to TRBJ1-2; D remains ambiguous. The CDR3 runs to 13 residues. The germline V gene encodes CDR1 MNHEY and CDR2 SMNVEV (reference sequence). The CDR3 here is CASSYVGEYGYTF. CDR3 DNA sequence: TGTGCCAGCAGCTATGTCGGCGAGTATGGTTACACCTTC.

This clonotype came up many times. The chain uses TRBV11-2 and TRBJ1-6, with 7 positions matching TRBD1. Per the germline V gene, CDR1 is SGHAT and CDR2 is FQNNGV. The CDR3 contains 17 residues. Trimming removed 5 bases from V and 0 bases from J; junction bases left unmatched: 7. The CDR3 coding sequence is TGTGCCAGCAGCGGAGGGACAGCTAGCTCCTATAATTCACCCCTCCACTTT. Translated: CASSGGTASSYNSPLHF.

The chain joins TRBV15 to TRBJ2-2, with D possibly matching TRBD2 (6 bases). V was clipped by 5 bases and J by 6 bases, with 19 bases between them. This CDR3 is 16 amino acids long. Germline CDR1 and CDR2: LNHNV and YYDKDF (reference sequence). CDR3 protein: CATSQTSGTGAGELFF. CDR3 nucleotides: TGTGCCACCAGCCAAACTTCCGGGACTGGGGCCGGGGAGCTGTTTTTT. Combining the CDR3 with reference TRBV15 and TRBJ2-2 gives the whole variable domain DAMVIQNPRYQVTQFGKPVTLSCSQTLNHNVMYWYQQKSSQAPKLLFHYYDKDFNNEADTPDNFQSRRPNTSFCFLDIRSPGLGDTAMYLCATSQTSGTGAGELFFGEGSRLTVL.

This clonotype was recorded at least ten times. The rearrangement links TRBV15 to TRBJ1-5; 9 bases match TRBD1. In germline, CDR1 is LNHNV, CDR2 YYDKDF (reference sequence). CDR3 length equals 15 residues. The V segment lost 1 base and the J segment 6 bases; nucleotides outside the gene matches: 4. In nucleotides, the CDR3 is TGTGCCACCAGCAGAGTCGGACAGGGGTTTCAGCCCCAGCATTTT. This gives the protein CATSRVGQGFQPQHF.

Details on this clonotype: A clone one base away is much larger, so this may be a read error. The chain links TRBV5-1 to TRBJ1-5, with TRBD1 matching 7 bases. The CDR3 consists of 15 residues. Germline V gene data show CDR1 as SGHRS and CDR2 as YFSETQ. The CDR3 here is CASSLGDSSNQPHHF. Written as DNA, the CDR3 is TGCGCCAGCAGCTTGGGGGACAGTAGCAATCAGCCCCATCATTTT. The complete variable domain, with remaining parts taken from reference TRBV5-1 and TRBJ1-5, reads KAGVTQTPRYLIKTRGQQVTLSCSPISGHRSVSWYQQTPGQGLQFLFEYFSETQRNKGNFPGRFSGRQFSNSRSEMNVSTLELGDSALYLCASSLGDSSNQPHHFGDGTRLSIL.

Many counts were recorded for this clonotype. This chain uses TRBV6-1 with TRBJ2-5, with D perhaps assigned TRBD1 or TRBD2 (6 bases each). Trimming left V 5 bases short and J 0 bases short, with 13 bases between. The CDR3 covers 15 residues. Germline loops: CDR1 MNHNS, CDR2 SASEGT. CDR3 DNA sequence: TGTGCCAGCAGTCCTCGGAGGGGGAACCAAGAGACCCAGTACTTC. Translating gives CASSPRRGNQETQYF.

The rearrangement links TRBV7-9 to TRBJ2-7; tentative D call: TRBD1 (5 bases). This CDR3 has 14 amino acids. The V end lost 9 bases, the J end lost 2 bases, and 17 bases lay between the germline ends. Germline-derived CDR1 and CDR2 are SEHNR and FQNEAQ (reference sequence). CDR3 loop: CASSRAGNTYEQYF. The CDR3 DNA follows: TGTGCCAGTTCTCGGGCAGGGAACACCTACGAGCAGTACTTC.

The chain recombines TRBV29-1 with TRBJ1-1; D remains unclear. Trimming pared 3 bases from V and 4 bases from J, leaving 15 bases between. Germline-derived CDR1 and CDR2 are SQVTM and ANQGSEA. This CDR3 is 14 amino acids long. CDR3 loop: CSVEVGSVATEAFF. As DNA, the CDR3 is TGCAGCGTTGAGGTGGGAAGCGTTGCCACTGAAGCTTTCTTT.

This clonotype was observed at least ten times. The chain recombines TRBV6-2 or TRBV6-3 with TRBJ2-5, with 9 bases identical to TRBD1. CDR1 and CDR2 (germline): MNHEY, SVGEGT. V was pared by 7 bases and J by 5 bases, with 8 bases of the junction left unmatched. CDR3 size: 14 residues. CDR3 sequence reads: CASMYRGRWETQYF. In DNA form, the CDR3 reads TGTGCCAGCATGTACAGGGGGCGTTGGGAGACCCAGTACTTC.

CDR3 sequence (DNA): TGTGCCAGCATGGGGGCAGTCCAAGAGACCCAGTACTTC. Protein sequence: CASMGAVQETQYF. The V and J genes are TRBV6-1 and TRBJ2-5, with D maybe TRBD1 (6 bases). The CDR3 is 13 amino acids. Trimming removed 7 bases from V and 1 base from J, with 10 bases in between. Germline assignment: CDR1 MNHNS and CDR2 SASEGT.

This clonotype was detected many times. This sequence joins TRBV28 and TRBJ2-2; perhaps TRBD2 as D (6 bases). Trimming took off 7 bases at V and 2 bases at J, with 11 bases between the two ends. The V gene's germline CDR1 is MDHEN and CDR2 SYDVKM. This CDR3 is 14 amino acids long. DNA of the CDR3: TGTGCCAGCATTACTAGCCCAAACACCGGGGAGCTGTTTTTT. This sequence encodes CASITSPNTGELFF. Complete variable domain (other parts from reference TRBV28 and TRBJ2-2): DVKVTQSSRYLVKRTGEKVFLECVQDMDHENMFWYRQDPGLGLRLIYFSYDVKMKEKGDIPEGYSVSREKKERFSLILESASTNQTSMYLCASITSPNTGELFFGEGSRLTVL.

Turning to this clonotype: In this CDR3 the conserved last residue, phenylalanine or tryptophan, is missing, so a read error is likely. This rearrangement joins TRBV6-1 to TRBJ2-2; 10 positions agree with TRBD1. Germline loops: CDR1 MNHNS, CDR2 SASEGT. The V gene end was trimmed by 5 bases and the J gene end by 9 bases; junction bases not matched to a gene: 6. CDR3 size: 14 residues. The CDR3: CASSPDRGIRELFL. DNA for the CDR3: TGTGCCAGCAGTCCGGACAGGGGGATCCGGGAGCTGTTTTTG.

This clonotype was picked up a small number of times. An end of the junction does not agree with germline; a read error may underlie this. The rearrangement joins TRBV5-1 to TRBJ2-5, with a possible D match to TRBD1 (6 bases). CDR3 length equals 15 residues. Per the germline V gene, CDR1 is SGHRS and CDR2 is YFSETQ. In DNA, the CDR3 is TGCGTCAGCAGCAAAGATACGGACAGATCGGAGACCCAGTACTTC. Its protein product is CVSSKDTDRSETQYF.

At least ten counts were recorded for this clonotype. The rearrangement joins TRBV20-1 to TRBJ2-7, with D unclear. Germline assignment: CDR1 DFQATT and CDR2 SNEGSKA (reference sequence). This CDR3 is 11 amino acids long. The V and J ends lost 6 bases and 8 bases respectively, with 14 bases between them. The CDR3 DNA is TGCAGTGCAGAGGCGGAGAGGAAGCAGTACTTC. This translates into CSAEAERKQYF.

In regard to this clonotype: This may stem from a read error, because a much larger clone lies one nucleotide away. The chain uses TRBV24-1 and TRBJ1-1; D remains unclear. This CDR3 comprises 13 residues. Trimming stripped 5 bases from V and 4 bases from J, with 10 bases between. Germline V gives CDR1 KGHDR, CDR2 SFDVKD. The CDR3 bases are TGTGCCACCAGTGCTACAGCGATCACTGAAGCTTTCTTT. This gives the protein CATSATAITEAFF.

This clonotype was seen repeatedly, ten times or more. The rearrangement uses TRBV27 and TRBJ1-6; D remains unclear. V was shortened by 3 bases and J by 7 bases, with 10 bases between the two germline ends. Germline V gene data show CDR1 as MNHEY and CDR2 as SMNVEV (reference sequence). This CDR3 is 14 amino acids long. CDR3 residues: CASSFGQENSPLHF. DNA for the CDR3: TGTGCCAGCAGTTTCGGGCAGGAGAATTCACCCCTCCACTTT.